The clone carrying this T cell receptor (beta chain) was recorded a few times. Its matching antigen is unknown. Primed by a sample-barcoded 5' primer and a J-beta primer mix, a second PCR proceeded for about 6 to 11 cycles. TCRdb ran MiXCR on the 5' RACE reads and lists one entry per CDR3 protein. The sample has 1.2 million to 1.5 million distinct CDR3 sequences; 55% to 75% are singletons. This specimen comes from a study of blood T cells in healthy people across ages. General study findings and limits: A strong correlation was seen between TCR beta diversity and naive T cell percentage. Estimated diversity that came from one million T cells was considered an underestimate.

Total RNA extraction produced at least 5.5 micrograms (per sample) for the study. V dropped 0 bases and J dropped 3 bases, with 5 bases sitting between them. Germline assignment: CDR1 LNHNV and CDR2 YYDKDF (reference sequence). The length of the CDR3 is 13 residues. This clonotype was obtained from a man younger than 35 in good health. The material sequenced was blood. The V and J genes are TRBV15 and TRBJ1-2; D gene uncertain. The CDR3 nucleotides are TGTGCCACCAGCAGAGATTCACACTATGGCTACACCTTC. Translating it yields CATSRDSHYGYTF.